The 17 T cell receptor beta chains given below trace back to one sample, sequenced in a study of blood T cell repertoires in COVID-19. Measured with immunoSEQ multiplex PCR; TCRdb has only the in-frame clones, and not every one. The sample records roughly 180,000 clones, 86% being singletons. The sample comprised peripheral blood. The receptors come from a woman aged 25 to 39 with active or convalescent COVID-19.

The chain combines TRBV5-6 with TRBJ2-7; 8 nucleotides line up with TRBD1. Germline V gene sequence: CDR1 SGHDT, CDR2 YYEEEE. The CDR3 runs to 14 residues. V shed 6 bases, J shed 6 bases, and the junction held 11 bases outside the gene matches. In DNA, the CDR3 is TGTGCCAGCATCAGGACAGGGAGTTACCGCGAGCAGTACTTC. Its translation: CASIRTGSYREQYF. The complete variable domain, with remaining parts taken from reference TRBV5-6 and TRBJ2-7, reads DAGVTQSPTHLIKTRGQQVTLRCSPKSGHDTVSWYQQALGQGPQFIFQYYEEEERQRGNFPDRFSGHQFPNYSSELNVNALLLGDSALYLCASIRTGSYREQYFGPGTRLTVT.

The chain employs TRBV2 and TRBJ1-1; D is uncertain. CDR1 is SNHLY, CDR2 FYNNEI, per germline. V lost 5 bases and J lost 4, with 20 bases in between. The CDR3 runs 16 residues. The CDR3 is CASSPVMILRGTEAFF. In DNA form, the CDR3 reads TGTGCCAGCAGTCCCGTGATGATCCTACGGGGCACTGAAGCTTTCTTT.

The V call is TRBV6-5, the J call TRBJ1-2; 7 bases are a match to TRBD1. The junction had 7 bases not matched to a gene; V was cut back by 7 bases and J by 2 bases. The CDR3 is made up of 14 amino acids. The germline V gene has CDR1 MNHEY and CDR2 SVGAGI. CDR3 sequence (DNA): TGTGCCAGCACCAGGGGGGAACGGAACTATGGCTACACCTTC. It translates to CASTRGERNYGYTF.

The V gene is TRBV9, the J gene TRBJ1-5; D unclear. CDR1 is SGDLS, CDR2 YYNGEE, per germline. V was cut by 2 bases and J by 7 bases, with 13 bases left in between. The CDR3 consists of 14 residues. In DNA, the CDR3 is TGTGCCAGCAGCGTTTGGGAAGGCGGGCAGCCCCAGCATTTT. Amino acid sequence: CASSVWEGGQPQHF.

The V and J genes are TRBV28 and TRBJ2-7; 8 positions agree with TRBD1. The CDR3 length is 15 residues. Trimming at V came to 4 bases and at J to 2 bases, leaving 7 bases not matched to a gene. In germline, CDR1 is MDHEN, CDR2 SYDVKM. In DNA form, the CDR3 reads TGTGCCAGCAGTTCACCGGGACAGGACCCCTACGAGCAGTACTTC. Amino acid sequence: CASSSPGQDPYEQYF.

Only one count was recorded for this clone. The gene calls are TRBV7-2 and TRBJ2-1, with D perhaps matching TRBD1 (6 bases). V was clipped by 5 bases and J by 7 bases, with 12 bases between them. This CDR3 is 13 amino acids long. The germline CDR1 and CDR2 sequences are SGHTA and FQGNSA. This chain's CDR3 is CASSQQGLNEQFF. CDR3 DNA: TGTGCCAGCAGCCAACAGGGTTTGAATGAGCAGTTCTTC.

The rearrangement uses TRBV28 and TRBJ1-1; D is unresolved. The V gene lost 2 bases and the J gene lost 5 bases, with 9 bases spanning the gap. CDR3 size: 13 residues. CDR1 is MDHEN and CDR2 is SYDVKM in the germline V gene. Here the CDR3 DNA reads TGTGCCAGCAGTTTAGGAGTAATAACTGAAGCTTTCTTT. It translates to CASSLGVITEAFF.

V usage is TRBV6-1 and J usage is TRBJ2-1; 8 bases agree with TRBD2. The CDR3 is 15 residues long. V was clipped by 3 bases and J by 8 bases; unmatched bases: 9. The V gene's germline CDR1 is MNHNS and CDR2 SASEGT. CDR3 sequence reads: CASSDGGAGDDEQFF. DNA for the CDR3: TGTGCCAGCAGTGACGGGGGGGCCGGTGATGATGAGCAGTTCTTC.

The rearrangement joins TRBV7-9 to TRBJ2-1, with unresolved D. The CDR3 has 15 amino acids. V was shortened by 2 bases and J by 3 bases, with 11 bases between the two germline ends. Germline CDR1 is SEHNR and CDR2 is FQNEAQ (reference sequence). CDR3 region: CASSLKVVHYNEQFF. In nucleotides, the CDR3 is TGTGCCAGCAGCTTAAAAGTAGTCCACTACAATGAGCAGTTCTTC.

This clone was counted a few times. The chain has TRBV28 and TRBJ1-5; the D is unclear. This CDR3 is built from 13 residues. Germline CDR1 and CDR2: MDHEN and SYDVKM. V dropped 3 bases and J dropped 6 bases, with 9 bases sitting between them. The CDR3 region is CASSFRGFQPQHF. The CDR3 nucleotides are TGTGCCAGCAGTTTCCGGGGTTTTCAGCCCCAGCATTTT.

The chain has TRBV7-9 and TRBJ2-7, with D possibly being TRBD2 (6 bases). Germline V lookup: CDR1 SEHNR, CDR2 FQNEAQ (reference sequence). The CDR3 length is 16 residues. V dropped 4 bases and J dropped 3 bases, with 19 bases sitting between them. The CDR3 DNA sequence: TGTGCCAGCAGCTCGGAGGGATGGGGCGGGGACTACGAGCAGTACTTC. It encodes CASSSEGWGGDYEQYF.

The chain links TRBV11-3 to TRBJ2-1, with D unclear. CDR1 and CDR2 from the germline V gene are SGHNT and YENEEA. The CDR3 is made up of 13 amino acids. V dropped 2 bases and J dropped 10 bases, with 12 bases sitting between them. CDR3 bases: TGTGCCAGCAGCTTACCTAGGTTTGGCGAGCAGTTCTTC. Encoded protein: CASSLPRFGEQFF.

V usage is TRBV13 and J usage is TRBJ1-1, with D possibly matching TRBD1 (5 bases). The CDR3 totals 12 residues. V gave up 3 bases and J gave up 6 bases, with 8 bases separating them. Germline V gene data show CDR1 as PRHDT and CDR2 as FYEKMQ (reference sequence). CDR3 nucleotide sequence: TGTGCCAGCAGCTTCAGGGTCTCTGAAGCTTTCTTT. Protein product: CASSFRVSEAFF.

The chain carries TRBV7-9 and TRBJ2-1; a weak D match, TRBD1 (5 bases). Germline CDR1 SEHNR, CDR2 FQNEAQ (reference sequence). The CDR3 contains 11 residues. V shed 1 base and J shed 15 bases, with 10 bases lying between them. The CDR3: CASSLEGSPFF. The DNA for the CDR3 is TGTGCCAGCAGCTTAGAGGGGTCCCCGTTCTTC. The full variable domain, rest sourced from reference TRBV7-9 and TRBJ2-1, is DTGVSQNPRHKITKRGQNVTFRCDPISEHNRLYWYRQTLGQGPEFLTYFQNEAQLEKSRLLSDRFSAERPKGSFSTLEIQRTEQGDSAMYLCASSLEGSPFFGPGTRLTVL.

This sequence joins TRBV12-2 and TRBJ2-5; the table's D call TRBD2 went unverified against the DNA. TRBV12-2 is an annotated pseudogene. The CDR3 sequence is 14 residues long. The CDR3 nucleotides are TGTGCAAGTCGCCCCACTATGACCCAAGAGACCCAGTACTTC. Protein product: CASRPTMTQETQYF.

On this clone itself: Other DNA sequences from this sample encode an identical CDR3 as well. This chain uses TRBV4-1 with TRBJ1-1; TRBD1 is a possible D gene (6 bases). V dropped 3 bases and J dropped 3 bases, with 11 bases sitting between them. The CDR3 is 14 amino acids. Germline CDR1 and CDR2: MGHRA and YSYEKL. The CDR3 here is CASSQEQGYTEAFF. The DNA of the CDR3 is TGCGCCAGCAGCCAGGAACAGGGTTACACTGAAGCTTTCTTT.

This clone was counted a few times. V is TRBV5-1 and J is TRBJ2-7, with D perhaps TRBD2 (5 bases). CDR1 and CDR2 (germline): SGHRS, YFSETQ. Trimming cost V 4 bases and J 0 bases, with 8 bases left between them. The length of the CDR3 is 13 residues. The CDR3 is CASSVEGSYEQYF. CDR3 in DNA: TGCGCCAGCAGCGTCGAGGGCTCCTACGAGCAGTACTTC. The whole variable domain, filled in from reference TRBV5-1 and TRBJ2-7, reads KAGVTQTPRYLIKTRGQQVTLSCSPISGHRSVSWYQQTPGQGLQFLFEYFSETQRNKGNFPGRFSGRQFSNSRSEMNVSTLELGDSALYLCASSVEGSYEQYFGPGTRLTVT.